These 27 T cell receptor beta chains were all obtained from the same sample, sequenced in a study of T cells in Graves' hyperthyroidism and ophthalmopathy. The TCR beta CDR3 regions underwent amplification using RNA transcripts as the source. The TCR CDR3 first-round RT-PCR relied on the HTBI primer set. TCRdb processed the multiplex PCR reads anew with MiXCR; each CDR3 protein has one entry. This table holds a few hundred thousand distinct CDR3 sequences, around 45% found once. The sequenced material came from peripheral blood or thyroid tissue (not recorded which). These receptor sequences come from an adult woman with Graves' disease, either hyperthyroidism or ophthalmopathy (not recorded which).

The J gene is TRBJ2-6, the V gene TRBV10-3; 8 bases fit TRBD1. With 6 bases clipped from V and 0 bases from J, the junction kept 7 bases outside the gene matches. The CDR3 runs to 17 residues. Germline lookup yields CDR1 ENHRY and CDR2 SYGVKD. The chain's CDR3 is CAIRRTGLGSGANVLTF. The CDR3 bases are TGTGCCATCAGACGGACAGGGCTAGGCTCTGGGGCCAACGTCCTGACTTTC.

This clonotype occurred once. The gene calls are TRBV12-3 or TRBV12-4 and TRBJ1-5, with D possibly being TRBD1 (5 bases). This CDR3 contains 14 residues. The V end lost 1 base, the J end lost 6 bases, and 10 bases lay between the germline ends. CDR3 region: CASSLVGGRQPQHF. CDR3 nucleotides: TGTGCCAGCAGTTTAGTCGGGGGACGTCAGCCCCAGCATTTT.

Comment on this clonotype: Relative to the germline gene, one junction end is altered; a read error may explain this. The genes are TRBV7-2 and TRBJ2-7; possibly TRBD1 or TRBD2 for D (6 bases each). The CDR3 contains 13 residues. Per germline, CDR1 SGHTA and CDR2 FQGNSA. CDR3: CASSLGGSCEQYF. CDR3 coding DNA: TGTGCCAGCAGCCTGGGGGGCTCCTGCGAGCAGTACTTC.

This clonotype has a handful of counts. The V call is TRBV28, the J call TRBJ2-7; D unclear. V was pared by 5 bases and J by 2 bases, with 10 bases between. The CDR3 covers 13 residues. Germline-derived CDR1 and CDR2 are MDHEN and SYDVKM. The CDR3 loop reads CASSLRATYEQYF. CDR3 bases: TGTGCCAGCAGTCTCCGGGCAACCTACGAGCAGTACTTC.

This chain connects TRBV19 to TRBJ1-5; D remains ambiguous. V gave up 6 bases and J gave up 3 bases, with 6 bases separating them. CDR1 is LNHDA and CDR2 is SQIVND in the germline V gene (reference sequence). CDR3 length equals 12 residues. The CDR3: CASRSANQPQHF. In DNA, the CDR3 is TGTGCCAGTAGATCGGCCAATCAGCCCCAGCATTTT.

This clonotype has at least ten counts. Relative to the germline gene, one junction end is altered; a read error may explain this. The V call is TRBV2, the J call TRBJ2-2; D may be TRBD1 (6 bases). The germline CDR1 and CDR2 sequences are SNHLY and FYNNEI. The CDR3 loop spans 16 amino acids. The CDR3 reads CASSQEPDSNFGELFF. CDR3 nucleotide sequence: TGCGCCAGCAGCCAAGAGCCGGACAGTAATTTCGGGGAGCTGTTTTTT. Full variable domain (outside the CDR3, taken from reference TRBV2 and TRBJ2-2): EPEVTQTPSHQVTQMGQEVILRCVPISNHLYFYWYRQILGQKVEFLVSFYNNEISEKSEIFDDQFSVERPDGSNFTLKIRSTKLEDSAMYFCASSQEPDSNFGELFFGEGSRLTVL.

The sample holds many counts of this clonotype. The rearrangement links TRBV6-1 to TRBJ1-6; the D gene is possibly TRBD1 (5 bases). The germline gives CDR1 MNHNS, CDR2 SASEGT. The CDR3 loop spans 15 amino acids. V was cut by 7 bases and J by 9 bases, with 19 bases left in between. CDR3 protein: CASTLRWGSSSPLHF. The CDR3 nucleotides are TGTGCCAGCACCCTGAGGTGGGGGAGTAGTTCACCCCTCCACTTT.

The J gene is TRBJ2-5, the V gene TRBV20-1; 11 bases match TRBD1. The V and J ends lost 6 bases and 5 bases, in that order; junction bases with no gene match: 8. Germline CDR1 is DFQATT and CDR2 is SNEGSKA (reference sequence). This CDR3 is 14 amino acids long. The CDR3 loop reads CSAGQGATYETQYF. The DNA for the CDR3 is TGCAGTGCCGGACAGGGGGCAACCTACGAGACCCAGTACTTC.

This clonotype was seen many times. The chain joins TRBV6-5 to TRBJ1-4; D is ambiguous. The CDR3 extends over 15 amino acids. V lost 6 bases and J 7 bases, leaving 18 bases between the germline ends. Germline assignment: CDR1 MNHEY and CDR2 SVGAGI. The CDR3 DNA follows: TGTGCCAGCAGGTTCGGCGTGCGCCCCGGTGAAAAACTGTTTTTT. It specifies CASRFGVRPGEKLFF.

This clonotype was seen many times. CDR3 sequence reads: CSARDRDYEQYF. The CDR3 DNA follows: TGCAGTGCTAGAGACAGGGACTACGAGCAGTACTTC. V is TRBV20-1 and J is TRBJ2-7, with D maybe TRBD1 (5 bases). Germline lookup yields CDR1 DFQATT and CDR2 SNEGSKA (reference sequence). Trimming removed 0 bases from V and 3 bases from J, with 6 bases in between. This CDR3 comprises 12 residues.

Ten or more counts support this clonotype. V and J are TRBV11-2 and TRBJ2-5; 7 bases line up with TRBD1. This CDR3 region has 12 residues. Germline-derived CDR1 and CDR2 are SGHAT and FQNNGV. The V and J ends lost 10 bases and 7 bases, in that order; junction bases with no gene match: 9. The CDR3 region has the DNA TGTGCCACTTCCTCAGGGGGACGGACCCAGTACTTC. It is translated as CATSSGGRTQYF.

The chain recombines TRBV10-3 with TRBJ2-5; 8 nucleotides agree with TRBD1. The germline CDR1 and CDR2 sequences are ENHRY and SYGVKD. The CDR3 has 17 amino acids. V trimming: 4 bases; J trimming: 1 base; junction bases outside the gene matches: 11. Here the CDR3 reads CAISGQGIGRAQETQYF. CDR3 sequence (DNA): TGTGCCATCAGTGGACAGGGGATTGGTCGGGCCCAAGAGACCCAGTACTTC.

As for this clonotype: A much larger clone lies one base from this, so it may be a read error. This sequence joins TRBV28 and TRBJ1-1; D is ambiguous. This CDR3 has 13 residues. From germline, CDR1 is MDHEN and CDR2 SYDVKM. V was trimmed by 4 bases and J by 4 bases, leaving 10 bases between them. CDR3 coding DNA: TGTGCCAGCAGTTCCTACGGAACCACTGAAGCTTTCTTT. Its translation is CASSSYGTTEAFF.

Ten or more counts support this clonotype. The gene calls are TRBV5-8 and TRBJ2-2; D tentatively fits TRBD1 or TRBD2 (6 bases each). This CDR3 has 16 amino acids. CDR1 and CDR2 (germline): SGHTS, YDEGEE. Between the trimmed V and J ends, which lost 4 bases and 4 bases, there was a span of 17 bases. The CDR3 here is CASSVEGEVFTGELFF. CDR3 DNA: TGTGCCAGCAGCGTGGAGGGGGAAGTCTTCACCGGGGAGCTGTTTTTT.

Comment on this clonotype: The junction and the germline gene differ at one end; a read error may be behind it. The chain's CDR3 is CASGYYPF. For the CDR3, the DNA is TGTGCCAGCGGGTACTACCCCTTC. V and J are TRBV7-8 and TRBJ1-2; D gene uncertain. Germline V lookup: CDR1 SGHVS, CDR2 FQNEAQ. The CDR3 sequence is 8 residues long.

This clonotype was observed at least ten times. This chain joins TRBV5-1 and TRBJ2-5; D gene uncertain. This CDR3 has 12 amino acids. V dropped 2 bases and J dropped 1 base, with 3 bases sitting between them. Per germline, CDR1 SGHRS and CDR2 YFSETQ. The CDR3, as DNA: TGCGCCAGCAGCTTAATCCAAGAGACCCAGTACTTC. Translated, it gives CASSLIQETQYF.

This chain joins TRBV7-2 and TRBJ1-2, with no clear D. V shed 5 bases and J shed 6 bases, with 16 bases lying between them. The CDR3 covers 14 residues. The germline V gene has CDR1 SGHTA and CDR2 FQGNSA. The CDR3 DNA follows: TGTGCCAGCAGCCCTTACGGGCGCCGGGATGGCTACACCTTC. It is translated as CASSPYGRRDGYTF.

The CDR3 is CSFRQGIYEQYF. The CDR3 bases are TGCAGCTTCAGACAGGGGATCTACGAGCAGTACTTC. The rearrangement joins TRBV29-1 to TRBJ2-7; 8 bases map to TRBD1. The V gene's germline CDR1 is SQVTM and CDR2 ANQGSEA. The J segment lost 3 bases and the V segment lost 8 bases, leaving 6 bases of the junction unmatched. The CDR3 runs 12 residues.

This clonotype was seen repeatedly, ten times or more. The chain joins TRBV6-6 to TRBJ1-1; D remains ambiguous. Germline CDR1 and CDR2: MNHNY and SVGAGI (reference sequence). V lost 6 bases to trimming and J lost 10 bases, with 9 bases between them. The CDR3 contains 10 residues. The CDR3 nucleotides read TGTGCCAGCAGAGGGTCGGTAGCTTTCTTT. Its protein is CASRGSVAFF.

This clonotype was seen ten or more times. V and J are TRBV3-1 and TRBJ1-2; TRBD1 matches at 8 bases. CDR3 size: 13 residues. V gave up 5 bases and J gave up 7 bases; unmatched junction bases: 6. In germline, CDR1 is LGHDT, CDR2 YNNKEL (reference sequence). CDR3 DNA sequence: TGTGCCAGCAGCTACGACAGGGGCGCTGGCTACACCTTC. Translated, it gives CASSYDRGAGYTF.

This clonotype was recorded a few times. J is TRBJ1-1 and V is TRBV29-1; D possibly corresponds to TRBD1 (5 bases). The CDR3 runs 13 residues. V dropped 6 bases and J dropped 0 bases, with 11 bases sitting between them. CDR1 SQVTM and CDR2 ANQGSEA come from the germline V gene. Written as DNA, the CDR3 is TGCAGCGTCCGGGACGACCTGAACACTGAAGCTTTCTTT. This translates into CSVRDDLNTEAFF.

The chain is built from TRBV10-3 and TRBJ1-5; D call uncertain. This CDR3 is 16 amino acids long. V was trimmed by 4 bases and J by 0 bases, leaving 13 bases between them. Per the germline V gene, CDR1 is ENHRY and CDR2 is SYGVKD. Written as DNA, the CDR3 is TGTGCCATCAGTGCTAGGCCAGGCTATAGCAATCAGCCCCAGCATTTT. This translates into CAISARPGYSNQPQHF.

In this sample, this clonotype turned up a few times. This chain joins TRBV7-2 and TRBJ1-2, with D tentatively TRBD1 (6 bases). The germline gives CDR1 SGHTA, CDR2 FQGNSA. CDR3 length: 14 residues. V was pared by 3 bases and J by 7 bases, with 15 bases between. The CDR3 protein is CASSLLSRGSGYTF. CDR3 nucleotide sequence: TGTGCCAGCAGCTTGTTATCCAGGGGCTCTGGCTACACCTTC.

This clonotype has ten or more counts. V usage is TRBV7-3 and J usage is TRBJ1-2; 7 positions agree with TRBD1. The CDR3 totals 16 residues. Germline-derived CDR1 and CDR2 are SGHTA and FQGTGA. V was pared by 7 bases and J by 7 bases, with 18 bases of the junction left unmatched. The CDR3 sequence is CASTSGQPTFLSGYTF. CDR3 nucleotide sequence: TGTGCCAGCACCTCGGGACAGCCGACCTTTTTGAGTGGCTACACCTTC.

This clonotype was picked up many times. The chain uses TRBV5-1 and TRBJ2-7; no reliable D call. The length of the CDR3 is 12 residues. Germline V gives CDR1 SGHRS, CDR2 YFSETQ. V lost 6 bases, J lost 2 bases, and 9 bases lay in between. DNA of the CDR3: TGCGCCAGCACAGACAAGGCCTACGAGCAGTACTTC. Translation gives CASTDKAYEQYF. The entire variable domain, with the rest obtained from reference TRBV5-1 and TRBJ2-7, is as follows: KAGVTQTPRYLIKTRGQQVTLSCSPISGHRSVSWYQQTPGQGLQFLFEYFSETQRNKGNFPGRFSGRQFSNSRSEMNVSTLELGDSALYLCASTDKAYEQYFGPGTRLTVT.

This clonotype was recorded many times. The chain couples TRBV10-3 to TRBJ1-6, with unresolved D. Trimming cost V 2 bases and J 8 bases, with 7 bases left between them. CDR1 and CDR2 (germline): ENHRY, SYGVKD. The CDR3 length is 13 residues. Here the CDR3 reads CAISERLDSPLHF. The CDR3, as DNA: TGTGCCATCAGTGAGCGGCTCGATTCACCCCTCCACTTT.

On this clonotype: A read error is likely, as this CDR3 ends without the conserved phenylalanine or tryptophan. V usage is TRBV11-2 and J usage is TRBJ2-2; weak D call: TRBD1 (5 bases). Germline V CDR1 and CDR2: SGHAT, FQNNGV. The CDR3 length is 15 residues. Trimming took 0 bases from V and 7 from J, leaving 12 bases between them. The CDR3 DNA follows: TGTGCCAGCAGCTTAGATTCCAGGGCGAACGGGGAGCTGTTTGTT. It encodes CASSLDSRANGELFV.